These 32 T cell receptor beta chains were sequenced from one sample in a study of shared clonotypes between healthy human individuals. Profiled with immunoSEQ multiplex PCR; TCRdb holds only in-frame clones, not every one. The sample contains around 720,000 clones, less than 80% of which appear only once. The material sequenced was memory CD4+ T cells sorted from blood. Subset indicated: CD45RA-negative fraction. These receptors all come from a woman aged 25 to 39 in good health.

V is TRBV28 and J is TRBJ1-2; the D gene is possibly TRBD1 (6 bases). Germline assignment: CDR1 MDHEN and CDR2 SYDVKM. The CDR3 sequence is 16 residues long. V lost 3 bases to trimming and J lost 4 bases, with 18 bases between them. CDR3 residues: CASSFSGQGKGYGYTF. The CDR3 DNA is TGTGCCAGCAGTTTTTCGGGGCAGGGGAAGGGCTATGGCTACACCTTC.

This clone appeared once. The chain links TRBV5-4 to TRBJ2-5; D possibly matches TRBD1 or TRBD2 (5 bases each). CDR1 is SGHNT and CDR2 is YYREEE in the germline V gene (reference sequence). The CDR3 spans 14 residues. Trimming left V 2 bases short and J 4 bases short, with 12 bases between. The CDR3, as DNA: TGTGCCAGCAGCTTAGAGGGACCTGGAGAGACCCAGTACTTC. Residues: CASSLEGPGETQYF.

The chain recombines TRBV12-5 with TRBJ2-1; D ambiguous. Trimming cost V 0 bases and J 5 bases, with 8 bases left between them. The CDR3 totals 14 residues. Germline V gene lookup returns CDR1 LGHNT and CDR2 FRNRAP. The DNA for the CDR3 is TGTGCTAGTGGTTTGGTCCCCGAGAACAATGAGCAGTTCTTC. This translates into CASGLVPENNEQFF.

This clone came up a few times. The V and J genes are TRBV7-8 and TRBJ1-1; TRBD1 agrees at 7 bases. This CDR3 has 18 amino acids. Germline CDR1 SGHVS, CDR2 FQNEAQ. J lost 8 bases, V lost 5 bases, and 23 bases had no gene match. The CDR3 loop reads CASSQGGVTEVMNFEAFF. In DNA, the CDR3 is TGTGCCAGCAGCCAAGGGGGCGTCACTGAAGTTATGAATTTCGAAGCTTTCTTT.

CDR3 coding DNA: TGTGCCAGCAGTGACCTAGCGCTACTCCAAGAGACCCAGTACTTC. Translation gives CASSDLALLQETQYF. The chain couples TRBV2 to TRBJ2-5; TRBD2 might be the D (6 bases). Trimming took 3 bases from V and 1 from J, leaving 12 bases between them. Germline CDR1 reads SNHLY; CDR2 reads FYNNEI. CDR3 length equals 15 residues.

This clone was seen only a few times. J is TRBJ1-1 and V is TRBV11-2, with D uncertain. Germline V gives CDR1 SGHAT, CDR2 FQNNGV. The V gene lost 5 bases and the J gene lost 1 base, with 5 bases spanning the gap. The CDR3 is made up of 12 amino acids. The CDR3 DNA reads as TGTGCCAGCAGCCTCCGGAACACTGAAGCTTTCTTT. This encodes CASSLRNTEAFF.

Notes on this clone: This same CDR3 is encoded by further DNA sequences in the sample. The chain is built from TRBV2 and TRBJ2-6; TRBD2 might be the D (5 bases). The length of the CDR3 is 13 residues. Deletions cut 7 bases from V and 4 bases from J, with 8 bases between. The germline CDR1 and CDR2 sequences are SNHLY and FYNNEI. The CDR3: CASTGSGANVLTF. In nucleotides, the CDR3 is TGTGCCAGCACGGGGTCGGGGGCCAACGTCCTGACTTTC.

A single count supports this clone. CDR3 in DNA: TGTGCCAGCAGCTTCGGACTTACGAACACTGAAGCTTTCTTT. This encodes CASSFGLTNTEAFF. This rearrangement joins TRBV11-2 to TRBJ1-1; D unresolved. This CDR3 is 14 amino acids long. Trimming removed 3 bases at V and 1 base at J, with 9 bases between. The germline V gene has CDR1 SGHAT and CDR2 FQNNGV.

The CDR3 is CASNLGSFNEQFF. CDR3 DNA: TGTGCCAGCAATCTCGGGAGTTTCAATGAGCAGTTCTTC. This sequence joins TRBV2 and TRBJ2-1; D is possibly TRBD2 (6 bases). CDR3 size: 13 residues. Trimming cost V 7 bases and J 6 bases, with 13 bases left between them. Germline V gene sequence: CDR1 SNHLY, CDR2 FYNNEI.

This clone was observed once. V gene TRBV4-1 combines with J gene TRBJ2-2; D remains unclear. Germline V lookup: CDR1 MGHRA, CDR2 YSYEKL. Trimming cost V 0 bases and J 4 bases, with 12 bases left between them. The CDR3 extends over 16 amino acids. The CDR3 DNA reads as TGCGCCAGCAGCCAAGATGGTTGGGTGTCCACCGGGGAGCTGTTTTTT. It encodes CASSQDGWVSTGELFF.

The chain uses TRBV6-6 and TRBJ2-1; D may correspond to TRBD1 or TRBD2 (6 bases each). The ends were cut back, 4 bases at V and 0 bases at J, with 10 bases in the middle. The V gene's germline CDR1 is MNHNY and CDR2 SVGAGI (reference sequence). This CDR3 spans 15 amino acids. DNA of the CDR3: TGTGCCAGCAGTTGGGGGGCTAGCTCCTACAATGAGCAGTTCTTC. Translated: CASSWGASSYNEQFF.

V gene TRBV19 combines with J gene TRBJ1-1, with 9 bases matching TRBD1. The CDR3 is 13 residues long. Germline assignment: CDR1 LNHDA and CDR2 SQIVND (reference sequence). The trim removed 6 bases at V and 5 bases at J, leaving 4 bases unmatched. The CDR3 loop reads CASRDRGFTEAFF. Here the CDR3 DNA reads TGTGCCAGTAGGGACAGGGGCTTTACTGAAGCTTTCTTT.

This sequence joins TRBV6-6 and TRBJ2-1; 11 nucleotides line up with TRBD2. Germline V gives CDR1 MNHNY, CDR2 SVGAGI (reference sequence). V was clipped by 6 bases and J by 0 bases; unmatched bases: 4. The CDR3 length is 16 residues. CDR3 DNA sequence: TGTGCCAGCAGGGGACTAGCGGCTAGCTCCTACAATGAGCAGTTCTTC. Amino acid sequence: CASRGLAASSYNEQFF.

This clone was recorded only once. The CDR3 is CASSLQLYEQYF. The CDR3 DNA sequence: TGTGCCAGCAGCTTACAGCTGTACGAGCAGTACTTC. The chain carries TRBV11-2 and TRBJ2-7; D not resolved. V dropped 2 bases and J dropped 4 bases, with 6 bases sitting between them. The CDR3 sequence is 12 residues long. The germline V gene has CDR1 SGHAT and CDR2 FQNNGV. Full variable domain (outside the CDR3, taken from reference TRBV11-2 and TRBJ2-7): EAGVAQSPRYKIIEKRQSVAFWCNPISGHATLYWYQQILGQGPKLLIQFQNNGVVDDSQLPKDRFSAERLKGVDSTLKIQPAKLEDSAVYLCASSLQLYEQYFGPGTRLTVT.

This clone has a single count. The rearrangement uses TRBV28 and TRBJ1-2; D not certain. V dropped 6 bases and J dropped 3 bases, with 11 bases sitting between them. The CDR3 has 13 residues. CDR1 is MDHEN, CDR2 SYDVKM, per germline. CDR3 region: CASSPDRDYGYTF. The CDR3 DNA reads TGTGCCAGCAGCCCAGACCGAGACTATGGCTACACCTTC.

The chain employs TRBV28 and TRBJ1-2; 8 bases line up with TRBD1. The CDR3 consists of 16 residues. From germline, CDR1 is MDHEN and CDR2 SYDVKM. V dropped 2 bases and J dropped 7; count of bases not matched to a gene: 12. The CDR3 DNA reads TGTGCCAGCAGTTTAAGTCGGGGACAGGCAGGGGCTGGCTACACCTTC. Translated: CASSLSRGQAGAGYTF.

The chain carries TRBV18 and TRBJ1-1; 9 positions agree with TRBD1. With 6 bases clipped from V and 5 bases from J, the junction kept 7 bases outside the gene matches. CDR1 and CDR2 from the germline V gene are KGHSH and LQKENI. This CDR3 contains 14 residues. CDR3 DNA: TGTGCCAGCTCCCCCGGGACAGGGCGAACTGAAGCTTTCTTT. The encoded protein is CASSPGTGRTEAFF.

This clone has a count of ten or more. The chain recombines TRBV2 with TRBJ2-7; 9 bases line up with TRBD2. The CDR3 loop spans 14 amino acids. V shed 4 bases and J 2 bases; nucleotides not matched to a gene: 3. From germline, CDR1 is SNHLY and CDR2 FYNNEI. The CDR3 DNA reads as TGTGCCAGCAGTGGGACTAGCGTGACCTACGAGCAGTACTTC. Translated, it gives CASSGTSVTYEQYF.

Comments on this clone: A much more abundant neighbour one base away suggests this may be a read error. This sequence joins TRBV6-5 and TRBJ1-1; no definite D call. Germline CDR1 reads MNHEY; CDR2 reads SVGAGI. V dropped 5 bases and J dropped 3 bases, with 10 bases sitting between them. The CDR3 covers 13 residues. The chain's CDR3 is CASSGNEYTEAFF. DNA for the CDR3: TGTGCCAGCAGTGGTAATGAGTACACTGAAGCTTTCTTT.

This chain connects TRBV7-8 to TRBJ2-1; TRBD2 might be the D (5 bases). There are 15 residues in the CDR3. V dropped 1 base and J dropped 5 bases, with 12 bases sitting between them. The germline V gene has CDR1 SGHVS and CDR2 FQNEAQ. The CDR3 DNA reads as TGTGCCAGCAGCTTAGGCCTAGCTTTCGACAATGAGCAGTTCTTC. This sequence encodes CASSLGLAFDNEQFF.

The DNA for the CDR3 is TGTGCCAGTAAAAAGGGGGATCAGCCCCAGCATTTT. As protein: CASKKGDQPQHF. This chain uses TRBV6-1 with TRBJ1-5, with D possibly TRBD1 on 6 matching bases. CDR3 length: 12 residues. CDR1 is MNHNS, CDR2 SASEGT, per germline. Trimming removed 9 bases from V and 5 bases from J, with 11 bases in between.

V is TRBV5-1 and J is TRBJ2-1; 12 nucleotides match TRBD2. Germline CDR1 and CDR2: SGHRS and YFSETQ. The CDR3 is made up of 16 amino acids. After removal of 4 bases from V and 2 bases from J, the junction contained 4 bases not matched to a gene. In DNA, the CDR3 is TGCGCCAGCAGCCCGACTAGCGGGAGCCCCTACAATGAGCAGTTCTTC. Its translation is CASSPTSGSPYNEQFF.

This clone was recorded a few times. This rearrangement joins TRBV4-1 to TRBJ2-4; D not certain. Per the germline V gene, CDR1 is MGHRA and CDR2 is YSYEKL. The V gene lost 1 base and the J gene lost 5 bases, with 12 bases spanning the gap. This CDR3 contains 15 residues. CDR3 amino acids: CASSQGGFWENIQYF. CDR3 bases: TGCGCCAGCAGCCAAGGTGGCTTTTGGGAAAACATTCAGTACTTC.

J is TRBJ2-4 and V is TRBV6-5; D uncertain. The CDR3 sequence is 14 residues long. V was shortened by 6 bases and J by 6 bases, with 15 bases between the two germline ends. From germline, CDR1 is MNHEY and CDR2 SVGAGI. The CDR3 protein is CASSRRVEANIQYF. In DNA, the CDR3 is TGTGCCAGCAGCCGCCGGGTTGAGGCAAACATTCAGTACTTC.

This chain joins TRBV6-5 and TRBJ2-1; 8 positions match TRBD2. The CDR3 is 15 amino acids. Germline V gene data show CDR1 as MNHEY and CDR2 as SVGAGI. V trimming: 2 bases; J trimming: 7 bases; junction bases outside the gene matches: 7. Here the CDR3 reads CASSYDGRALNEQFF. In DNA, the CDR3 is TGTGCCAGCAGTTACGACGGGAGGGCCCTGAATGAGCAGTTCTTC.

Turning to this clone: Other DNA variants within this sample encode the same CDR3. The V and J genes are TRBV19 and TRBJ1-3; 7 nucleotides line up with TRBD1. The CDR3 has 14 residues. Per the germline V gene, CDR1 is LNHDA and CDR2 is SQIVND (reference sequence). Unmatched junction bases numbered 3, after V lost 3 bases and J lost 4 bases. The CDR3: CASSIGTAGNTIYF. The CDR3 DNA reads TGTGCCAGTAGTATTGGGACAGCAGGAAACACCATATATTTT.

This chain uses TRBV28 with TRBJ1-2; no clear D gene. Trimming shortened V by 2 bases and J by 6 bases, and 7 bases separated the two germline ends. CDR1 and CDR2 (germline): MDHEN, SYDVKM. The CDR3 length is 12 residues. This CDR3 reads CASSLRGDGYTF. CDR3 DNA: TGTGCCAGCAGTTTACGGGGAGATGGCTACACCTTC.

The V gene is TRBV7-9, the J gene TRBJ2-7; 11 bases map to TRBD2. Unmatched junction bases numbered 5, after V lost 2 bases and J lost 2 bases. The germline V gene encodes CDR1 SEHNR and CDR2 FQNEAQ (reference sequence). The CDR3 totals 16 residues. This chain's CDR3 is CASSLTSGSGAYEQYF. In DNA form, the CDR3 reads TGTGCCAGCAGCTTAACTAGCGGGAGCGGAGCCTACGAGCAGTACTTC.

A word on this clone: It is unclear where the CDR3 begins or ends on the DNA, so no DNA is shown, and the CDR3 is as TCRdb lists it. This CDR3 is CASRRVAGGSNIQYF. The genes are TRBV12-1 and TRBJ2-4; the table's D call of TRBD2 was not tested on the DNA. TRBV12-1 is a listed pseudogene. The CDR3 totals 15 residues, both ends included.

In its sample, this clone was seen once. For the CDR3, the DNA is TGTGCCAGCAGCCAATTACTAGCGGGAGCGGAGACCCAGTACTTC. It encodes CASSQLLAGAETQYF. The chain couples TRBV14 to TRBJ2-5, with 11 bases lining up with TRBD2. The V gene's germline CDR1 is SGHDN and CDR2 FVKESK. V lost 2 bases, J lost 5 bases, and 4 bases stayed unmatched. The CDR3 loop spans 15 amino acids.

The gene calls are TRBV29-1 and TRBJ1-2; 9 bases align to TRBD1. The germline CDR1 and CDR2 sequences are SQVTM and ANQGSEA. The junction had 8 bases not matched to a gene; V was cut back by 2 bases and J by 4 bases. The CDR3 loop spans 15 amino acids. This CDR3 is CSVESRDRVVYGYTF. CDR3 DNA sequence: TGCAGCGTTGAATCACGGGACAGGGTGGTCTATGGCTACACCTTC.

V usage is TRBV21-1 and J usage is TRBJ2-3; TRBD2 is the table's D call, not checked against the DNA. TRBV21-1 constitutes a pseudogene. CDR3 size: 16 residues. The CDR3 nucleotides are TGTGCCAGCACCCCGGGGGCGGGAGTATTGAAAGATACGCAGTATTTT. Protein: CASTPGAGVLKDTQYF.